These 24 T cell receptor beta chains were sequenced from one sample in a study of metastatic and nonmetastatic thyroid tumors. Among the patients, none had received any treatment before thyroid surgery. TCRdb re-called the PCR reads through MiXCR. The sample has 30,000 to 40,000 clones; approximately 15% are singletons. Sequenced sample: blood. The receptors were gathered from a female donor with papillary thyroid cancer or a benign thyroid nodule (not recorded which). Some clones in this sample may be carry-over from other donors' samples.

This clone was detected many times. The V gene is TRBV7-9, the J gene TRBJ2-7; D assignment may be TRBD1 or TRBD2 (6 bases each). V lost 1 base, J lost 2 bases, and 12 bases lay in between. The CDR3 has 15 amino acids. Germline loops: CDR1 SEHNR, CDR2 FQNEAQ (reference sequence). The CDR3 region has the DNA TGTGCCAGCAGCTTAGGGACAGCGGGTCCCTACGAGCAGTACTTC. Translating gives CASSLGTAGPYEQYF. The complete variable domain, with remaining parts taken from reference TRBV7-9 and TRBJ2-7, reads DTGVSQNPRHKITKRGQNVTFRCDPISEHNRLYWYRQTLGQGPEFLTYFQNEAQLEKSRLLSDRFSAERPKGSFSTLEIQRTEQGDSAMYLCASSLGTAGPYEQYFGPGTRLTVT.

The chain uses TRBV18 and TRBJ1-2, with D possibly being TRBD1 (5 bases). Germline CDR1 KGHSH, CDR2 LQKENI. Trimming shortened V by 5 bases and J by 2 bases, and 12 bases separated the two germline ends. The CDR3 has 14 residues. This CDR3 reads CASSTTVNNYGYTF. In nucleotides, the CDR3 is TGTGCCAGCTCAACGACAGTAAACAACTATGGCTACACCTTC.

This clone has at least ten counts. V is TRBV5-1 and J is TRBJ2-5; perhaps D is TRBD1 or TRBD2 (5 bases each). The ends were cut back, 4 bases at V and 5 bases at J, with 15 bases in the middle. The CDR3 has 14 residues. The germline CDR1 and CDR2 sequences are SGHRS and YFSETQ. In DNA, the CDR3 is TGCGCCAGCAGCCTATCGGGGCCGCGGGAGACCCAGTACTTC. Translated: CASSLSGPRETQYF.

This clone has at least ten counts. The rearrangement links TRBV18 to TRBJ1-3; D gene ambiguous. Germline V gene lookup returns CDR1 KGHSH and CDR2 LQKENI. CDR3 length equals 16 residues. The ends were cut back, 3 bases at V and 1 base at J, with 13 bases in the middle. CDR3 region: CASSPSQGLSGNTIYF. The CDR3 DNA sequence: TGTGCCAGCTCACCGTCCCAAGGGCTTTCTGGAAACACCATATATTTT.

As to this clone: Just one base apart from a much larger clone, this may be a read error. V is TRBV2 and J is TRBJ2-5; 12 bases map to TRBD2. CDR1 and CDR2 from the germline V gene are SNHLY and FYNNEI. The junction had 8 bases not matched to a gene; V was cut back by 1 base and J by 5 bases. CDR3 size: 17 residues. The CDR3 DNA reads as TGTGCCAGCAGTGAAGGGACTAGCGGGATAAGGTGGGAGACCCAGTACTTC. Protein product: CASSEGTSGIRWETQYF. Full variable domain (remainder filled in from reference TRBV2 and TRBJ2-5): EPEVTQTPSHQVTQMGQEVILRCVPISNHLYFYWYRQILGQKVEFLVSFYNNEISEKSEIFDDQFSVERPDGSNFTLKIRSTKLEDSAMYFCASSEGTSGIRWETQYFGPGTRLLVL.

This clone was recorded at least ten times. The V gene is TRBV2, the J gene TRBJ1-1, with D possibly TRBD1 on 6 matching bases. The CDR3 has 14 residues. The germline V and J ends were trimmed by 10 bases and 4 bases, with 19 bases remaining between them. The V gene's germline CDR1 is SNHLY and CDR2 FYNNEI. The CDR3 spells CATRRGGDGTEAFF. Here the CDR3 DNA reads TGTGCCACCCGCCGAGGGGGGGACGGCACTGAAGCTTTCTTT. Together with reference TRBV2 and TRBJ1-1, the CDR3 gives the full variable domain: EPEVTQTPSHQVTQMGQEVILRCVPISNHLYFYWYRQILGQKVEFLVSFYNNEISEKSEIFDDQFSVERPDGSNFTLKIRSTKLEDSAMYFCATRRGGDGTEAFFGQGTRLTVV.

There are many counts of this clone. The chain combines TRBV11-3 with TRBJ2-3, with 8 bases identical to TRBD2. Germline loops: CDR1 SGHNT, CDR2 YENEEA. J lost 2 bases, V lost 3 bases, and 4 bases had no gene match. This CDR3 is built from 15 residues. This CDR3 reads CASSFAGGATDTQYF. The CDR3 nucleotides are TGTGCCAGCAGCTTCGCGGGAGGCGCCACAGATACGCAGTATTTT.

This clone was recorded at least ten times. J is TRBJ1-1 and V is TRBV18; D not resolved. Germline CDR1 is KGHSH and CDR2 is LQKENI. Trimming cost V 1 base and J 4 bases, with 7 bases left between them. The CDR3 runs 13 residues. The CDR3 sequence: CASSPLVGTEAFF. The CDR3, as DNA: TGTGCCAGCTCACCACTGGTCGGCACTGAAGCTTTCTTT.

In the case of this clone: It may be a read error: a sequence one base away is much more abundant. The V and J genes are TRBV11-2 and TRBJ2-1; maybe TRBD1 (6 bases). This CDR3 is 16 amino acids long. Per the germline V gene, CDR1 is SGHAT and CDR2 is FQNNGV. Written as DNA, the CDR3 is TGTGCCAGTAGCCTCCGAAACAGGGAGTCCTACAATGGGCAGTTCTTC. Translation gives CASSLRNRESYNGQFF.

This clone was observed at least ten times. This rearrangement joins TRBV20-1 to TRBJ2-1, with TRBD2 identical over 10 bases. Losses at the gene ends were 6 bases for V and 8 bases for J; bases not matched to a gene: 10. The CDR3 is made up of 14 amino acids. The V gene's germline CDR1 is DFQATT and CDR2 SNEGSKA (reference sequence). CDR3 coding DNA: TGCAGTGCGCTGCTAGCGGGAGATAGCTATGAGCAGTTCTTC. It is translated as CSALLAGDSYEQFF.

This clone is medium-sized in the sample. The CDR3 nucleotides read TGTGCCAGCAGTGGAACTAGCGGATCCTACGAGCAGTACTTC. Its translation is CASSGTSGSYEQYF. The gene calls are TRBV6-1 and TRBJ2-7; 8 bases are shared with TRBD2. Trimming took 4 bases from V and 1 from J; bases not matched to a gene: 3. The CDR3 is 14 amino acids. Germline CDR1 MNHNS, CDR2 SASEGT.

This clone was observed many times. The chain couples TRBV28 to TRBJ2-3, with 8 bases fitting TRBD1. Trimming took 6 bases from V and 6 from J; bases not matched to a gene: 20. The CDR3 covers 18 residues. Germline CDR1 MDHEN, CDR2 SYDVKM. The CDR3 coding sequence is TGTGCCAGCAGCCGATTGACCAGGGGGCGGGACGCTGTCGATACGCAGTATTTT. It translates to CASSRLTRGRDAVDTQYF.

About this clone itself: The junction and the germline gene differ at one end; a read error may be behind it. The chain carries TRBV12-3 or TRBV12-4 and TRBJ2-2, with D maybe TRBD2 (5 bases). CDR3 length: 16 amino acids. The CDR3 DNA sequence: TGTGCCAGAAGTTTAACGGCGGGCCTGAACACAGGGGAGCTGTTTTTT. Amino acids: CARSLTAGLNTGELFF.

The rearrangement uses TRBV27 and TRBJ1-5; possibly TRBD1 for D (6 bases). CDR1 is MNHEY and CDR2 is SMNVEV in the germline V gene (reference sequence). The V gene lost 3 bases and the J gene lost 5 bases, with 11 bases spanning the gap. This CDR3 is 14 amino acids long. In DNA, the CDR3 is TGTGCCAGCAGTTTCGGAGGGGGAGATCAGCCCCAGCATTTT. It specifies CASSFGGGDQPQHF.

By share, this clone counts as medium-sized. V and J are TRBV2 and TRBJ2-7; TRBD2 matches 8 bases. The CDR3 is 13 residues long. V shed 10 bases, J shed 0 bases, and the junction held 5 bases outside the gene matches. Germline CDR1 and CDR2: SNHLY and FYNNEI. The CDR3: CATKGLGSYEQYF. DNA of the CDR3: TGTGCCACCAAGGGACTAGGCTCCTACGAGCAGTACTTC.

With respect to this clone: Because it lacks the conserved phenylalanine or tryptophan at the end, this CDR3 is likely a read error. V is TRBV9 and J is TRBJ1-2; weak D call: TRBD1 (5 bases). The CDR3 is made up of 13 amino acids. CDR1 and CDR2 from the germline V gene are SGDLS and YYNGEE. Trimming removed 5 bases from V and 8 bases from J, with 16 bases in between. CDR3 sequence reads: CASRPTRGSGYTL. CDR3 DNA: TGTGCCAGCAGACCTACACGGGGCTCCGGCTACACCTTG.

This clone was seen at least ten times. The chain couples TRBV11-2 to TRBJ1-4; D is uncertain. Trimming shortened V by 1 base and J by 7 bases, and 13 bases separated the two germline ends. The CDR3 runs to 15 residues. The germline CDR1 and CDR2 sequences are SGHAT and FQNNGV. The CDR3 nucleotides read TGTGCCAGCAGCTTAGCTCCCAGGCTGGGTGAAAAACTGTTTTTT. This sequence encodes CASSLAPRLGEKLFF.

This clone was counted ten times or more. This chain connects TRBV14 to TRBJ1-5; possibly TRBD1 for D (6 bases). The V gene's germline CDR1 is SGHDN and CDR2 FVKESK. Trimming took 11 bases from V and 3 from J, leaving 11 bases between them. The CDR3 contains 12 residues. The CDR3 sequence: CAQTGNNQPQHF. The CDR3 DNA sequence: TGTGCCCAAACAGGGAACAATCAGCCCCAGCATTTT.

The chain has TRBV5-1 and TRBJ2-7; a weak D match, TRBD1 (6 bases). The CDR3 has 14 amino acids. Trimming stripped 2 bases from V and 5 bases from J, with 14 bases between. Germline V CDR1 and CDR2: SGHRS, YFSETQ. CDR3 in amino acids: CASSFTLTGDEQYF. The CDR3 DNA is TGCGCCAGCAGCTTTACCTTGACAGGTGACGAGCAGTACTTC.

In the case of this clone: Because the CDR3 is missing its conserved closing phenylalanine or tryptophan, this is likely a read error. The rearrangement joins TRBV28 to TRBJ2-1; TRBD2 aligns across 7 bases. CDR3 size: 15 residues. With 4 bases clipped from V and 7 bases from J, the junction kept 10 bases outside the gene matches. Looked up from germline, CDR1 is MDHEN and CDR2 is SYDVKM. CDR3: CASSSLGTIGNEQFS. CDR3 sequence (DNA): TGTGCCAGCAGTTCTCTGGGGACTATCGGAAATGAGCAGTTCTCC.

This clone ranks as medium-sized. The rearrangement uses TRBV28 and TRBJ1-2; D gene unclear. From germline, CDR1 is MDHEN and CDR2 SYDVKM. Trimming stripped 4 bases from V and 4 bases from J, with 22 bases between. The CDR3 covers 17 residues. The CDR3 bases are TGTGCCAGCAGTTCACTCCCTCCGTCGCGAAGAGTCTATGGCTACACCTTC. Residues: CASSSLPPSRRVYGYTF.

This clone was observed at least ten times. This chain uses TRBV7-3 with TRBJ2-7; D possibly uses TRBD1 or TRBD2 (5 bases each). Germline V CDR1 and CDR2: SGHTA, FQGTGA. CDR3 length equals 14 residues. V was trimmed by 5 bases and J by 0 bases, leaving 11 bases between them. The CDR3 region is CASSPGHHSYEQYF. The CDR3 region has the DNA TGTGCCAGCAGCCCGGGGCACCACTCCTACGAGCAGTACTTC.

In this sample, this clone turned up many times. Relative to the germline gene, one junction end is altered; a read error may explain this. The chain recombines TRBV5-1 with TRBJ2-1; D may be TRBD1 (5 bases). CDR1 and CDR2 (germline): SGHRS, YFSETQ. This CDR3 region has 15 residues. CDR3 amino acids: CVSSRTGSSYNEQFF. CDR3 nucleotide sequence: TGCGTCAGCAGTCGAACAGGCAGCTCCTACAATGAGCAGTTCTTC.

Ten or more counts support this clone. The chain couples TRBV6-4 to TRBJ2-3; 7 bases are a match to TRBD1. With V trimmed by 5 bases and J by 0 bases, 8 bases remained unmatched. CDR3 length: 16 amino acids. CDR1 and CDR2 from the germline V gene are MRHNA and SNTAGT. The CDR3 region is CASSSRTGASTDTQYF. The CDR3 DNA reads TGTGCCAGCAGTTCCCGAACAGGGGCTAGCACAGATACGCAGTATTTT.